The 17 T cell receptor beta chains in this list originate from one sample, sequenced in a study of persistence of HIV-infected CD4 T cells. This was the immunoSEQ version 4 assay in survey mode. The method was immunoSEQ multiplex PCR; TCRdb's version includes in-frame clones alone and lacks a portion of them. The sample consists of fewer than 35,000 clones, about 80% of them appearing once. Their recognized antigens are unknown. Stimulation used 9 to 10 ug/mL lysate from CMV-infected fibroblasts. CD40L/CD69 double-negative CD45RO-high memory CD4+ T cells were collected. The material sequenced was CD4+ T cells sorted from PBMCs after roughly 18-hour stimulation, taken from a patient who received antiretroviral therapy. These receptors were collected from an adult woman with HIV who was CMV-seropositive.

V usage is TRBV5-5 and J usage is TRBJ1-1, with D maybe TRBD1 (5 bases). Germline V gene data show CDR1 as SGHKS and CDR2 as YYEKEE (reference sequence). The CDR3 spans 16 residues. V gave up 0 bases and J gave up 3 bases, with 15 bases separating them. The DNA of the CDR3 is TGTGCCAGCAGCTTGGGCCTTGGGGCTGGGGACACTGAAGCTTTCTTT. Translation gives CASSLGLGAGDTEAFF.

The CDR3: CASRVGSQPQHF. CDR3 nucleotides: TGTGCCAGTAGGGTGGGCAGTCAGCCCCAGCATTTT. The chain combines TRBV19 with TRBJ1-5; D is unresolved. V lost 6 bases to trimming and J lost 6 bases, with 9 bases between them. CDR3 length: 12 amino acids. Germline V lookup: CDR1 LNHDA, CDR2 SQIVND (reference sequence).

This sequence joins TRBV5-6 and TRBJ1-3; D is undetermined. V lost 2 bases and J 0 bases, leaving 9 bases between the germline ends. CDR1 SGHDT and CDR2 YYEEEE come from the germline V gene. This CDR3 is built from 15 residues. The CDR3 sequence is CASSFWVYSGNTIYF. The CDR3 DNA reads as TGTGCCAGCAGCTTCTGGGTATACTCTGGAAACACCATATATTTT.

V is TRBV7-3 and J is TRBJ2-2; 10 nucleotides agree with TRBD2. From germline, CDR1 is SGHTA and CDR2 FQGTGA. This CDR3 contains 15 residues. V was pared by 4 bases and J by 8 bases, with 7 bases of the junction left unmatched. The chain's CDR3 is CASSSVHSGRGELFF. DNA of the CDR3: TGTGCCAGCAGCTCCGTCCATAGCGGGAGGGGGGAGCTGTTTTTT.

The CDR3 DNA follows: TGTGCCACCAGCAGAGAAGCAGGGAGCTACGAGCAGTACTTC. Protein: CATSREAGSYEQYF. The rearrangement joins TRBV15 to TRBJ2-7, with D tentatively TRBD1 or TRBD2 (5 bases each). V lost 0 bases and J 3 bases, leaving 9 bases between the germline ends. Germline-derived CDR1 and CDR2 are LNHNV and YYDKDF (reference sequence). The CDR3 loop spans 14 amino acids.

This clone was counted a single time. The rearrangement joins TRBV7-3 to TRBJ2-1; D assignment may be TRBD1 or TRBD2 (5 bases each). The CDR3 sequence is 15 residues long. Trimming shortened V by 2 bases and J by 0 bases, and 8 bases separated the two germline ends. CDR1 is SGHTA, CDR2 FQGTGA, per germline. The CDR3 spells CASSLEGYSYNEQFF. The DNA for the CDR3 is TGTGCCAGCAGCTTAGAGGGGTACTCCTACAATGAGCAGTTCTTC.

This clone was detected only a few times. CDR3 region: CASSFKLRTGKYF. The CDR3 DNA is TGTGCCAGCAGTTTTAAGTTGAGGACAGGGAAGTACTTC. J is TRBJ2-7 and V is TRBV28, with 8 bases identical to TRBD1. The trim removed 3 bases at V and 11 bases at J, leaving 9 bases unmatched. Germline CDR1 reads MDHEN; CDR2 reads SYDVKM. This CDR3 is 13 amino acids long. Using reference TRBV28 and TRBJ2-7 for the parts outside the CDR3, the full variable domain is DVKVTQSSRYLVKRTGEKVFLECVQDMDHENMFWYRQDPGLGLRLIYFSYDVKMKEKGDIPEGYSVSREKKERFSLILESASTNQTSMYLCASSFKLRTGKYFGPGTRLTVT.

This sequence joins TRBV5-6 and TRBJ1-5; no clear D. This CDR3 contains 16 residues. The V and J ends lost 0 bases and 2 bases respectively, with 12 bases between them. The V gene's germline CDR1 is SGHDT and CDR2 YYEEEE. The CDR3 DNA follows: TGTGCCAGCAGCTTGGGAGGGCCAATCGGCAATCAGCCCCAGCATTTT. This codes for CASSLGGPIGNQPQHF.

CDR3 coding DNA: TGTGCCAGCAGGACCACGCAAATCACGAAATGGTCTGAAGCTTTCTTT. It yields the protein CASRTTQITKWSEAFF. The chain couples TRBV28 to TRBJ1-1; D gene unclear. From germline, CDR1 is MDHEN and CDR2 SYDVKM. Trimming took 6 bases from V and 6 from J, leaving 23 bases between them. The CDR3 is 16 residues long.

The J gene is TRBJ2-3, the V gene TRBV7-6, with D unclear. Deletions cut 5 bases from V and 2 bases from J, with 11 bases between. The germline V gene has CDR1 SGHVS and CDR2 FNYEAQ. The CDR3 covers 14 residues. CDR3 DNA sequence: TGTGCCAGCAGCCGGAACGCTGACACAGATACGCAGTATTTT. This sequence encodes CASSRNADTDTQYF.

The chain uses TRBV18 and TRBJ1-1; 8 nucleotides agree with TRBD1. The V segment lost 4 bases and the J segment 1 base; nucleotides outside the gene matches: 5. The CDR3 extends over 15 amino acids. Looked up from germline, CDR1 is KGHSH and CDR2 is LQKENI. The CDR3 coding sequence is TGTGCCAGCTCACAAGGGACAGGAGCGAACACTGAAGCTTTCTTT. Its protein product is CASSQGTGANTEAFF.

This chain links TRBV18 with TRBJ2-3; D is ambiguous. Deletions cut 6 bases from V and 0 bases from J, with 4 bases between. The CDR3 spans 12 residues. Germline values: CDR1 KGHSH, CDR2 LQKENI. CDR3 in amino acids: CASSPSTDTQYF. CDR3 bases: TGTGCCAGCTCCCCCAGCACAGATACGCAGTATTTT.

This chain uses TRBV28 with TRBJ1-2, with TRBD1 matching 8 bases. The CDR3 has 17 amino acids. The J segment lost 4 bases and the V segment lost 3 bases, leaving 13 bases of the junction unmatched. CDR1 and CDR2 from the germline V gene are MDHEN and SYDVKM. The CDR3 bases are TGTGCCAGCAGTTTGCTATCAGGGGGCCAACCCTCCTATGGCTACACCTTC. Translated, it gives CASSLLSGGQPSYGYTF.

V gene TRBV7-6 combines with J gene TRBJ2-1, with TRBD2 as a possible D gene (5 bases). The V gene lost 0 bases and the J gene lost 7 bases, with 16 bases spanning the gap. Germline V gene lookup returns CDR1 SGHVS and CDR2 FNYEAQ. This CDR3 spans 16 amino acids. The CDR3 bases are TGTGCCAGCAGCTTAGCGGGTGGGAGTGCAAAAAATGAGCAGTTCTTC. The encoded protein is CASSLAGGSAKNEQFF.

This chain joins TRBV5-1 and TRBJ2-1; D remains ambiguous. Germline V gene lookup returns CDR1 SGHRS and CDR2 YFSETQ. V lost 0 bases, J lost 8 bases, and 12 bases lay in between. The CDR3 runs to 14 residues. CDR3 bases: TGCGCCAGCAGCTTGGGAAGGGTTAGGGATGAGCAGTTCTTC. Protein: CASSLGRVRDEQFF.

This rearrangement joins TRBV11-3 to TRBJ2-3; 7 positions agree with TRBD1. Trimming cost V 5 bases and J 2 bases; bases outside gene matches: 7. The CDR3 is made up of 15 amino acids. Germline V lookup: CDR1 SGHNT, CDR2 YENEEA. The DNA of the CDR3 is TGTGCCAGCAGCGCGACAGGGATTCTCACAGATACGCAGTATTTT. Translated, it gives CASSATGILTDTQYF. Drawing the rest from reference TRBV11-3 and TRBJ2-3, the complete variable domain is EAGVVQSPRYKIIEKKQPVAFWCNPISGHNTLYWYLQNLGQGPELLIRYENEEAVDDSQLPKDRFSAERLKGVDSTLKIQPAELGDSAVYLCASSATGILTDTQYFGPGTRLTVL.

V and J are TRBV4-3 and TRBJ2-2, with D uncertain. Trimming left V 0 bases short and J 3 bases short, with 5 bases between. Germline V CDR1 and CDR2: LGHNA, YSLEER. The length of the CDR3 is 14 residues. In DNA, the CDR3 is TGCGCCAGCAGCCAAGACAAGCACACCGGGGAGCTGTTTTTT. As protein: CASSQDKHTGELFF.